This is a list of T cell receptor beta chains from one sample in a study of T cell responses to AZD1222 COVID-19 vaccine. Profiled with immunoSEQ multiplex PCR; TCRdb holds only in-frame clones, not every one. This sample yields about 110,000 clones, of which roughly 90% are seen a single time; roughly 2.5% belongs to the top ten. The source was peripheral blood, collected 28 days after the second AZD1222 dose. These receptors came from an adult who received the AZD1222 COVID-19 vaccine. CDR3s include the opening cysteine and the closing phenylalanine or tryptophan. D genes are given only for firm matches. Clone size is not always given. Where it is, it says once, few, many or a class for expanded clones.

CASSSFGSSGNTIYF,TGTGCCAGCAGCTCTTTCGGGAGCTCTGGAAACACCATATATTTT,-,TRBJ1-3,TRBV7-8,once
CASSLEPRQPQHF,TGTGCCAGCAGCTTGGAACCTCGGCAGCCCCAGCATTTT,-,TRBJ1-5,TRBV5-5,-
CAISEGTEEYEQYF,TGTGCCATCAGTGAAGGGACAGAAGAGTACGAGCAGTACTTC,TRBD1,TRBJ2-7,TRBV10-3,-
CASSPRVNGNQPQHF,TGTGCCAGCTCACCACGAGTCAACGGCAATCAGCCCCAGCATTTT,-,TRBJ1-5,TRBV18,-
CATDDGYTF,TGTGCCACCGACGACGGCTACACCTTC,-,TRBJ1-2,TRBV28,-
CASGLVITGGISEAFF,TGTGCTAGTGGTTTGGTGATAACGGGTGGTATTAGTGAAGCTTTCTTT,-,TRBJ1-1,TRBV12-5,once
CASSGESGRAFF,TGTGCCAGCAGCGGAGAGTCCGGGCGAGCTTTCTTT,-,TRBJ1-1,TRBV9,-
CASSFLAAGGPPLHF,TGCGCCAGCAGCTTCCTCGCGGCAGGGGGACCACCCCTCCACTTT,TRBD1,TRBJ1-6,TRBV5-1,-
CAWSVRLADYNEQFF,TGTGCCTGGAGTGTACGCCTAGCGGACTACAATGAGCAGTTCTTC,TRBD2,TRBJ2-1,TRBV30,once
CASSLRGLYGYTF,TGTGCCAGCAGTTTAAGGGGGCTCTATGGCTACACCTTC,TRBD1,TRBJ1-2,TRBV12-3/TRBV12-4,-
CASRGRTSGNEQFF,TGTGCCAGCAGAGGCCGGACTAGCGGGAATGAGCAGTTCTTC,TRBD2,TRBJ2-1,TRBV7-2,-
CASSLTRGTQYF,TGTGCCAGCAGTCTAACAAGAGGGACCCAGTACTTC,-,TRBJ2-5,TRBV6-5,-
CASSERDRLNTEAFF,TGTGCCAGCAGCGAGCGGGACAGATTGAACACTGAAGCTTTCTTT,TRBD1,TRBJ1-1,TRBV9,-
CASSRLGTGFSPLHF,TGCGCCAGCAGCCGGTTGGGGACAGGTTTTTCACCCCTCCACTTT,TRBD1,TRBJ1-6,TRBV4-1,few
CASLRDLAGGIGELFF,TGTGCCAGTTTAAGGGACCTAGCGGGGGGGATCGGGGAGCTGTTTTTT,TRBD2,TRBJ2-2,TRBV19,-
CASSQASDSPLHF,TGTGCCAGCAGCCAAGCATCAGACTCACCCCTCCACTTT,-,TRBJ1-6,TRBV3-1/TRBV3-2,-
CASGDRANYGYTF,TGTGCCAGCGGGGACAGGGCTAACTATGGCTACACCTTC,TRBD1,TRBJ1-2,TRBV19,-